This T cell receptor beta chain was recovered during a study of shared clonotypes between healthy human individuals (dated by TCRdb to the early 2020s). In terms of the full investigation: The cohort included a few men and a couple of women between 18 and 49 years of age. Per donor, three plates each were used for CD4 naive and CD4 memory, two for CD8 naive, and one for CD8 memory. Blood TCR repertoires of 5 or 6 healthy adults were deeply sequenced to estimate repertoire size and the extent of clonotype sharing between individuals. To increase sequencing depth and limit assay-specific biases, TCR repertoire library preparation and sequencing were carried out by different laboratories using diverse techniques. Each donor's leukapheresis produced roughly between about 0.8 and 10 billion PBMCs. Overall study results and their limits: Based on pairwise subsampling, the degree of clonotype sharing among donors was expected to be affected by sequencing depth. Naive subsets generally had larger estimated clonotype richness than memory subsets. Clonotypes shared by all four sorted-subset donors showed higher generation probabilities than non-shared clonotypes. The small number of donors limited the genetic and exposure-history diversity represented. Sampling was restricted to blood, and TCR repertoires in tissue are likely to differ from TCR repertoires in blood. Incomplete sequencing was indicated by rarefaction of sorted-subset datasets, despite the large sequencing depth. Across four donors, 5% to 6% of naive CD4, roughly 3.4% of naive CD8, 2% to 2.5% of memory CD4, and approximately 0.42% of memory CD8 clonotypes were shared.

The donors were healthy, HIV-negative adults who had no recently reported acute infections or vaccinations. All donors were Caucasian adults living in Nashville, Tennessee, USA. Magnetic negative selection was used to enrich CD4+ T cells, after which naive cells were positively selected on CD45RA and the negative fraction became the memory subset. Blood was collected by leukapheresis, and PBMCs were isolated by Ficoll-Histopaque density gradient centrifugation and then cryopreserved in liquid nitrogen vapor phase. Analytical flow cytometry was used to check the purity and quantity of each magnetically sorted T cell population. Genomic DNA was isolated from every sorted fraction and measured by UV absorbance on a Nanodrop 2000c. TCR CDR3 regions were amplified from genomic DNA by multiplex PCR using the deep immunoSEQ assay. Extracted genomic DNA from each cell subset was distributed evenly across all wells of several immunoSEQ 96-well plates, and each plate was treated as a replicate. Each replicate PCR for sorted subsets received approximately 200 ng genomic DNA, equal to about 29,000 T cell genomes. The purified libraries were quantified using a Qubit 3.0 fluorometer, sized with a Bioanalyzer 2100, and then quantified again using the KAPA Library Quantification kit. A separate single-read 150-cycle Illumina NextSeq 550 flow cell was used to sequence each immunoSEQ 96-well plate. The authors' analysis ran thus. The immunoSEQ output contained only junctional sequences without quality scores, so filtering could not match that applied to full-length reads. To assign V/J genes and CDR3, sequences were annotated using PyIR, a Python wrapper for IgBLAST v1.9, with IMGT germline references. Reads with weak V/J assignments (E-value above 1e-6), missing CDR3, stop codons, out-of-frame junctions, or ambiguous translated residues were removed. A V3J clonotype was defined by an identical inferred V gene, J gene, and CDR3 amino acid sequence. The percentage overlap between two repertoires was calculated by dividing the number of shared unique clonotypes by the size of the smaller repertoire. Three approaches were used to assess repertoire richness: RTK rarefaction, the Chao1 estimator, and Recon v2.1 estimates of unobserved clonotypes. For all TCRbeta clonotypes obtained by the gDNA method from a handful of donors, generation probabilities were computed with OLGA. TCRdb mirrors the immuneACCESS table, restricted to in-frame sequences. Some clones are absent from its copies; in checked studies, under half trace to an unresolved V gene, and the reason for the others is unknown. The V and J calls and the clone size are those of that table, but D and trimming were determined from the DNA. The sample table contains around 2.3 million clones; only one count was recorded for approximately 94% of them. The ten largest account for over 0.1% of the sample.

Comments on this clone: Its recognized antigen is unknown. Base-call qualities are not available, and no considerably larger clone is one nucleotide away.

The CDR3 sequence holds 12 residues, the cysteine and phenylalanine included. CDR3 DNA is the only sequence kept; it has 36 bases, read in frame from the first base. CDR1 and CDR2 are read off the germline V gene as SNHLY and FYNNEI. The V and J ends are trimmed by 5 bases and 9 bases, leaving 11 bases between them. Sequenced sample: naive CD4+ T cells sorted from blood. The sample's cell subset or site label, decoded: CD45RA+ positively selected. The V gene is TRBV2 and the J gene is TRBJ2-1; the D gene is not confidently resolved. The source is a man aged 18 to 29 in good health. CDR3 loop: CASSLFVGEQFF. The nucleotides are TGTGCCAGCAGTTTATTTGTGGGTGAGCAGTTCTTC.